A single TCR beta chain is shown here with its context. Its specificity is unknown. These data originate in a study of shared clonotypes between healthy human individuals. Study-wide results and limits: The sampled material consisted only of blood, and tissue repertoires are likely to differ.

Method: immunoSEQ multiplex PCR; TCRdb's copy keeps in-frame clones and lacks some. The sample lists 1.6 million or so clones, approximately 98.5% seen once, with 0.3% to 0.45% in the top ten. The germline V gene encodes CDR1 SGHTS and CDR2 YDEGEE. V was trimmed by 2 bases and J by 6 bases, leaving 20 bases between them. This CDR3 spans 16 amino acids. Donors comprised only Caucasian adults living in Nashville, Tennessee. The TCR originated in a man younger than 40 in good health. The specimen sequenced was naive CD4+ T cells sorted from blood. Subset reported: CD45RA+ positively selected. The gene calls are TRBV5-8 and TRBJ1-1; D is perhaps TRBD1 (5 bases). The CDR3 loop is CASSFRHLPRDAEAFF. The CDR3 DNA follows: TGTGCCAGCAGCTTTAGACACTTACCTAGGGACGCTGAAGCTTTCTTT.